Listed below are T cell receptor beta chains from one sample, sequenced in a study of tissue T cells after allogeneic stem cell transplantation. Profiling relied on immunoSEQ multiplex PCR, and the TCRdb table lists in-frame clones only, not all of them. The sample has some 6,100 clones, around three fifths seen once. Specimen: duodenum tissue, collected at autopsy. These receptors all come from a woman aged 18 to 55 with breast cancer. Both conserved end residues are part of each CDR3. D genes are given only for firm matches. Expanded clones get a size class; other rows say once, few or many, or leave the size out.

j_call v_call clone_size d_call cdr3_nt cdr3_aa
TRBJ2-1 TRBV4-3 . TRBD1 TGCGCCAGCAGCCAAGAAAGAGCCAGGGGGTTCGATGAGCAGTTCTTC CASSQERARGFDEQFF
TRBJ2-2 TRBV9 few . TGTGCCAGCAGACGGAGCACCGGGGAGCTGTTTTTT CASRRSTGELFF
TRBJ2-2 TRBV9 . . TGTGCCAGCAGCGTAGTCCCGGGGACCGGGGAGCTGTTTTTT CASSVVPGTGELFF
TRBJ1-6 TRBV7-9 . . TGTGCCAGCAGCTTTTTCGGGAGCTCCTATAATTCACCCCTCCACTTT CASSFFGSSYNSPLHF
TRBJ2-1 TRBV5-1 . TRBD2 TGCGCCAGCAGCCCCGATTTAGCGGGGGGCTATGAGCAGTTCTTC CASSPDLAGGYEQFF
TRBJ1-1 TRBV5-4 . TRBD1 TGTGCCAGCAGCTGGGACAGCCCCCCGAACACTGAAGCTTTCTTT CASSWDSPPNTEAFF
TRBJ2-3 TRBV2 . . TGTGCCAGCAGTGCGCAACCTAAAAGGGCTGGCACAGATACGCAGTATTTT CASSAQPKRAGTDTQYF
TRBJ2-7 TRBV12-3/TRBV12-4 . . TGTGCCAGCAGTTTTGCGGCGGAGCAGTACTTC CASSFAAEQYF
TRBJ2-1 TRBV7-9 few TRBD2 TGTGCCAGCAGCTTAGGGACTAGCGGGAAGAGGAATGAGCAGTTCTTC CASSLGTSGKRNEQFF
TRBJ1-4 TRBV12-3/TRBV12-4 medium-sized . TGTGCCAGCAGCGTTAATGAAAAACTGTTTTTT CASSVNEKLFF
TRBJ2-5 TRBV12-5 . . TGTGCTAGTGGTTTGGGCGATGGGGAGACCCAGTACTTC CASGLGDGETQYF
TRBJ2-7 TRBV10-3 . TRBD1 TGTGCCATAAGCCCGGGACAGGGTGGCTACGAGCAGTACTTC CAISPGQGGYEQYF
TRBJ1-1 TRBV20-1 . . TGCAGTGCTAGTTCCGGGATGAACACTGAAGCTTTCTTT CSASSGMNTEAFF
TRBJ1-3 TRBV11-3 medium-sized . TGTGCCAGCACCAAGAAATCCCAGACAGTCGGCACCATATATTTT CASTKKSQTVGTIYF
TRBJ2-1 TRBV11-3 medium-sized . TGTGCCAGCAGCCTAGGGGGGATGAATGAGCAGTTCTTC CASSLGGMNEQFF
TRBJ1-2 TRBV11-2 . . TGTGCCAGCGGTCCGACGGACCTCAATTATGGCTACACCTTC CASGPTDLNYGYTF
TRBJ1-5 TRBV15 large . TGTGCCACCAGCAGAGATAGGGGGAGTGGGGGTAATCAGCCCCAGCATTTT CATSRDRGSGGNQPQHF
TRBJ2-7 TRBV2 medium-sized TRBD1 TGTGCCAGCAGGGCGGACAGGGCCTACGAGCAGTACTTC CASRADRAYEQYF
TRBJ1-2 TRBV3-1/TRBV3-2 . . TGTGCCAGCAGCCAGTCAGGGGCACCTGGCTATGGCTACACCTTC CASSQSGAPGYGYTF
TRBJ2-7 TRBV7-9 . . TGTGCCAGCAGCCCGGGGCCAGTACAGGTGTCTCTTCACTACGAGCAGTACTTC CASSPGPVQVSLHYEQYF
TRBJ2-1 TRBV6-5 . TRBD2 TGTGCCAGCAGTTCGACTAGCGGGGGTTACAATGAGCAGTTCTTC CASSSTSGGYNEQFF
TRBJ2-7 TRBV24-1 . TRBD2 TGTGCCACCAGTGATTTAAGTAAAGTGGGGCTAGCGGGGGGGAAGTCCTACGAGCAGTACTTC CATSDLSKVGLAGGKSYEQYF
TRBJ1-1 TRBV12-3/TRBV12-4 few . TGTGCCAGCCTTGACTGGGGTGCAGGGGCGGCTTTCTTT CASLDWGAGAAFF
TRBJ2-2 TRBV5-1 . TRBD1 TGCGCCAGCACGCCGGGACAGGCGAACACCGGGGAGCTGTTTTTT CASTPGQANTGELFF
TRBJ2-1 TRBV11-2 . . TGTGCCAGCAGCCTAGACAGCCTAGGCACCTACAATGAGCAGTTCTTC CASSLDSLGTYNEQFF
TRBJ1-5 TRBV2 . TRBD1 TGTGCCAGCGGCACAGGGGGAGGTCAGCCCCAGCATTTT CASGTGGGQPQHF
TRBJ2-7 TRBV3-1/TRBV3-2 . TRBD2 TGTGCCAGCAGCCAAGATGGTAGCGGGAGATATGAACTTGGATCCTACGAGCAGTACTTC CASSQDGSGRYELGSYEQYF
TRBJ1-4 TRBV7-9 . . TGTGCCAGCAGCTTAGCTCTTCCTAATGAAAAACTGTTTTTT CASSLALPNEKLFF
TRBJ2-1 TRBV19 . TRBD1 TGTGCCAGTAGTTTTTCGACAGGGGACCCTTACAATGAGCAGTTCTTC CASSFSTGDPYNEQFF
TRBJ2-5 TRBV7-9 once . TGTGCCAGCAGCCCGCCGAACAGGGAAGAGACCCAGTACTTC CASSPPNREETQYF
TRBJ2-3 TRBV6-5 . TRBD2 TGTGCCAGCAGGATTAACGGGGGGACAGATACGCAGTATTTT CASRINGGTDTQYF
TRBJ2-7 TRBV11-2 . . TGTGCCAGCAGCTCTGGGCCCACCTACGAGCAGTACTTC CASSSGPTYEQYF
TRBJ2-1 TRBV5-1 . TRBD2 TGCGCCAGCAGCATTGAAGCGGGAGCATTGGTCAATGAGCAGTTCTTC CASSIEAGALVNEQFF
TRBJ1-2 TRBV3-1/TRBV3-2 . . TGTGCCAGCAGCCAACAACGCCCGGGAGCAAGGGGCTACACCTTC CASSQQRPGARGYTF
TRBJ2-5 TRBV6-5 . TRBD1 TGTGCCAGCAGTACAACAGGGGGGCAAGAGACCCAGTACTTC CASSTTGGQETQYF
TRBJ1-2 TRBV7-2 . . TGTGCCAGCAGCTTATCTTTTGGGTTGGGTGAGGATGGCTACACCTTC CASSLSFGLGEDGYTF
TRBJ1-2 TRBV6-2/TRBV6-3 . . TGTGCCAGCAGTTACTTCTGGGCCCTTCCCTATGGCTACACCTTC CASSYFWALPYGYTF
TRBJ2-7 TRBV4-2 . . TGTGCCAGCAGCCAAGATCTGCCTTCCGGGCAGTACTTC CASSQDLPSGQYF
TRBJ2-1 TRBV6-1 . TRBD2 TGTGCCACCCCGACTAGCGGGAGTTGTCACAATGAGCAGTTCTTC CATPTSGSCHNEQFF
TRBJ2-5 TRBV2 . . TGTGCCAGCAGTGGAGGGTTGACCCAGTACTTC CASSGGLTQYF
TRBJ2-4 TRBV28 . . TGTGCCAGCAGCCTCCTCCAAGGGATTCAGTACTTC CASSLLQGIQYF
TRBJ1-4 TRBV7-2 few TRBD1 TGTGCCAGCAGCTTCGACAGGGTAAATGAAAAACTGTTTTTT CASSFDRVNEKLFF
TRBJ2-7 TRBV6-5 . . TGTGCCAGCAGCAACAACTACGAGCAGTACTTC CASSNNYEQYF
TRBJ1-1 TRBV29-1 . . TGCAGCGGAGTGTTAGGGGACACTGAAGCTTTCTTT CSGVLGDTEAFF
TRBJ2-6 TRBV7-3 . . TGTGCCACCGGAGACTCTGGGGCCAACGTCCTGACTTTC CATGDSGANVLTF
TRBJ1-2 TRBV6-2/TRBV6-3 . . TGTGCCAGCAGCCCTAGATCCTATGGCTACACCTTC CASSPRSYGYTF
TRBJ2-3 TRBV4-3 . . TGCGCCAGCAGCCAAGAGCTTGCCCGGGGCACAGATACGCAGTATTTT CASSQELARGTDTQYF
TRBJ1-3 TRBV9 . . TGTGCCAGCAGCGTAGACGAGGGAAACACCATATATTTT CASSVDEGNTIYF
TRBJ2-7 TRBV6-2/TRBV6-3 . . TGTGCCAGCAGCCTACAGCCCTACGAGCAGTACTTC CASSLQPYEQYF
TRBJ1-1 TRBV12-5 . . TGTGCTAGTGGTTTGGACCGGAGGGGCACTGAAGCTTTCTTT CASGLDRRGTEAFF
TRBJ2-7 TRBV7-8 . . TGTGCCAGCAGCTTAGTCGAACAGGGATACGAGCAGTACTTC CASSLVEQGYEQYF
TRBJ1-5 TRBV6-4 few . TGTGCCAGCAGTGACTCTCGGCAGGGGCCTAATCAGCCCCAGCATTTT CASSDSRQGPNQPQHF